The 20 T cell receptor beta chains given below trace back to one sample, sequenced in a study of T-cell memory formation after mild COVID-19. A single record per CDR3 protein comes from TCRdb applying MiXCR to the 5' RACE reads. The sample contains fewer than 600,000 distinct CDR3 sequences, roughly 20% of which appear only once. The material sequenced was PBMCs or a T cell subset sorted from them (not recorded which). These receptors were obtained from an adult woman who had mild COVID-19 (a few samples of this study predate the infection). Cell type and time point are not known.

V gene TRBV5-1 combines with J gene TRBJ2-5; weak D call: TRBD2 (5 bases). The CDR3 runs 13 residues. Germline assignment: CDR1 SGHRS and CDR2 YFSETQ. Trimming took off 1 base at V and 4 bases at J, with 8 bases between the two ends. This CDR3 reads CASSLSAAETQYF. The CDR3 DNA reads TGCGCCAGCAGCTTGTCAGCGGCAGAGACCCAGTACTTC.

J is TRBJ2-5 and V is TRBV24-1, with 7 positions matching TRBD2. Germline V gives CDR1 KGHDR, CDR2 SFDVKD. The CDR3 extends over 11 amino acids. J gave up 5 bases and V 12 bases, and 5 bases lay outside the gene matches. CDR3 sequence reads: CAASGGETQYF. CDR3 sequence (DNA): TGTGCCGCCTCCGGGGGGGAGACCCAGTACTTC.

This clonotype was detected a few times. The rearrangement links TRBV15 to TRBJ2-7; a weak D match, TRBD1 (6 bases). CDR1 and CDR2 from the germline V gene are LNHNV and YYDKDF (reference sequence). Deletions cut 6 bases from V and 2 bases from J, with 8 bases between. The CDR3 is made up of 12 amino acids. The CDR3 DNA follows: TGTGCCACCAGAGGACAGACCTACGAGCAGTACTTC. Translation gives CATRGQTYEQYF.

The CDR3 coding sequence is TGTGCCAGCAGTTCGGTTAACGGCTATGGCTACACCTTC. It yields the protein CASSSVNGYGYTF. The chain links TRBV25-1 to TRBJ1-2; the D is unclear. The CDR3 has 13 residues. Germline CDR1 MGHDK, CDR2 SYGVNS. V was clipped by 5 bases and J by 4 bases, with 11 bases between them.

CDR3 protein: CASSGTAGARDTEAFF. CDR3 DNA sequence: TGTGCCAGCAGTGGGACTGCCGGGGCCCGGGACACTGAAGCTTTCTTT. This chain connects TRBV12-3 or TRBV12-4 to TRBJ1-1; perhaps TRBD1 as D (5 bases). This CDR3 is built from 16 residues. Between the trimmed V and J ends, which lost 5 bases and 3 bases, there was a span of 19 bases.

The J gene is TRBJ2-7, the V gene TRBV3-1, with 8 bases fitting TRBD2. This CDR3 region has 15 residues. Germline CDR1 is LGHDT and CDR2 is YNNKEL (reference sequence). Unmatched junction bases numbered 11, after V lost 6 bases and J lost 4 bases. CDR3 residues: CASRYRRGGLYEQYF. The CDR3 bases are TGTGCCAGCAGATACCGCCGGGGGGGGCTATACGAGCAGTACTTC.

The gene calls are TRBV5-5 and TRBJ2-7; 14 nucleotides match TRBD2. This CDR3 has 19 amino acids. Germline CDR1 and CDR2: SGHKS and YYEKEE (reference sequence). With 3 bases clipped from V and 2 bases from J, the junction kept 13 bases outside the gene matches. CDR3 bases: TGTGCCAGCAGCTCCTTGTTCGGGACTAGCGGGAGTGCACCCTACGAGCAGTACTTC. Its translation: CASSSLFGTSGSAPYEQYF.

This clonotype was seen a handful of times. The chain links TRBV4-3 to TRBJ2-1; 9 nucleotides align to TRBD2. In germline, CDR1 is LGHNA, CDR2 YSLEER. There are 19 residues in the CDR3. Losses at the gene ends were 0 bases for V and 0 bases for J; bases not matched to a gene: 9. The CDR3 region is CASSQDALAGLRSYNEQFF. In DNA, the CDR3 is TGCGCCAGCAGCCAAGACGCCCTAGCGGGACTTCGCTCCTACAATGAGCAGTTCTTC.

The chain has TRBV11-2 and TRBJ2-5; 7 nucleotides match TRBD2. The germline V gene encodes CDR1 SGHAT and CDR2 FQNNGV. The length of the CDR3 is 15 residues. V trimming: 1 base; J trimming: 5 bases; junction bases outside the gene matches: 7. This CDR3 reads CASSLGPYGGETQYF. The CDR3 DNA reads TGTGCCAGCAGCTTAGGACCTTACGGGGGGGAGACCCAGTACTTC.

A few counts support this clonotype. This chain uses TRBV27 with TRBJ1-2; tentatively, D is TRBD1 (5 bases). The length of the CDR3 is 15 residues. Germline V CDR1 and CDR2: MNHEY, SMNVEV (reference sequence). V was trimmed by 6 bases and J by 0 bases, leaving 14 bases between them. CDR3 in DNA: TGTGCCAGCAGACGGGAGAGACAGTCTAACTATGGCTACACCTTC. This encodes CASRRERQSNYGYTF.

This clonotype has just a few counts. V gene TRBV6-5 combines with J gene TRBJ2-7, with D perhaps assigned TRBD1 or TRBD2 (5 bases each). Trimming shortened V by 6 bases and J by 7 bases, and 19 bases separated the two germline ends. Germline V gene lookup returns CDR1 MNHEY and CDR2 SVGAGI. CDR3 length equals 14 residues. The CDR3 reads CASSPGRRFGEQYF. CDR3 DNA: TGTGCCAGCAGCCCGGGACGGCGATTTGGAGAGCAGTACTTC.

This sequence joins TRBV12-3 or TRBV12-4 and TRBJ2-7; TRBD1 matches at 7 bases. V gave up 5 bases and J gave up 3 bases; unmatched junction bases: 10. The CDR3 extends over 15 amino acids. DNA of the CDR3: TGTGCCAGCAGTCACCCGGGCAGGGGGAACTACGAGCAGTACTTC. Its protein is CASSHPGRGNYEQYF.

The CDR3 protein is CATSSGAKNIQYF. CDR3 coding DNA: TGTGCCACCAGCAGCGGGGCCAAAAACATTCAGTACTTC. The chain carries TRBV15 and TRBJ2-4; unclear D gene. The CDR3 has 13 residues. Trimming removed 3 bases from V and 1 base from J, with 4 bases in between. The germline gives CDR1 LNHNV, CDR2 YYDKDF (reference sequence).

This clonotype was seen more than once but under ten times. The chain uses TRBV12-3 or TRBV12-4 and TRBJ1-1; the D gene is possibly TRBD1 (6 bases). The V end was cut by 6 bases, the J end by 5 bases, with 28 bases between. The CDR3 has 18 residues. CDR3 bases: TGTGCCAGCAGCCGTACCTCCTTGGGGGACAAGGGAAAAACTGAAGCTTTCTTT. Its translation: CASSRTSLGDKGKTEAFF.

The sample holds a few counts of this clonotype. The rearrangement links TRBV30 to TRBJ1-1; the D is unclear. This CDR3 is built from 13 residues. Germline CDR1 GTSNPN, CDR2 SVGIG (reference sequence). The V gene lost 2 bases and the J gene lost 1 base, with 8 bases spanning the gap. The CDR3 region is CAWSLTGNTEAFF. The CDR3 DNA is TGTGCCTGGAGTTTGACGGGGAACACTGAAGCTTTCTTT.

The chain recombines TRBV7-2 with TRBJ2-1; 11 bases are a match to TRBD2. CDR3 length equals 16 residues. Trimming cost V 5 bases and J 9 bases; bases outside gene matches: 12. Germline V lookup: CDR1 SGHTA, CDR2 FQGNSA. The CDR3 coding sequence is TGTGCCAGCAGCCCCCCGGGACTAGCGGTTGTCATTGAGCAGTTCTTC. It is translated as CASSPPGLAVVIEQFF.

A few counts support this clonotype. CDR3 protein: CASSGGDSYNEQFF. CDR3 DNA sequence: TGTGCCAGCAGCGGGGGTGACTCCTACAATGAGCAGTTCTTC. This chain joins TRBV5-5 and TRBJ2-1; D tentatively fits TRBD1 or TRBD2 (5 bases each). The CDR3 loop spans 14 amino acids. V was pared by 4 bases and J by 0 bases, with 8 bases between. Germline CDR1 is SGHKS and CDR2 is YYEKEE (reference sequence).

The rearrangement uses TRBV3-1 and TRBJ2-7; perhaps TRBD1 as D (6 bases). From germline, CDR1 is LGHDT and CDR2 YNNKEL (reference sequence). This CDR3 contains 14 residues. Trimming removed 7 bases from V and 6 bases from J, with 19 bases in between. The CDR3 region is CASTSASNRVEQYF. The CDR3 nucleotides are TGTGCCAGCACATCCGCGTCAAACAGGGTCGAGCAGTACTTC.

This clonotype was observed a handful of times. The chain links TRBV20-1 to TRBJ1-5, with D possibly TRBD1 on 6 matching bases. Germline loops: CDR1 DFQATT, CDR2 SNEGSKA (reference sequence). V lost 4 bases, J lost 5 bases, and 12 bases lay in between. The CDR3 runs to 13 residues. The CDR3: CSAKGRGYQPQHF. CDR3 bases: TGCAGTGCTAAAGGCAGGGGTTATCAGCCCCAGCATTTT.

A few counts support this clonotype. The gene calls are TRBV6-5 and TRBJ2-2; TRBD1 agrees at 10 bases. The junction had 8 bases not matched to a gene; V was cut back by 2 bases and J by 5 bases. Germline V gene lookup returns CDR1 MNHEY and CDR2 SVGAGI. The CDR3 runs 17 residues. The CDR3: CASSYPRTGGWTGELFF. The CDR3 bases are TGTGCCAGCAGTTACCCCCGGACAGGGGGTTGGACCGGGGAGCTGTTTTTT.